Listed here are 18 T cell receptor beta chains from one sample, sequenced in a study of T-cell memory formation after mild COVID-19. TCRdb itself ran the 5' RACE reads through MiXCR, one entry per CDR3 protein. The sample includes about 340,000 distinct CDR3 sequences, about 16% of them seen just once. Sequencing was carried out using PBMCs or a T cell subset sorted from them (not recorded which). The source of these receptors is a young man who had mild COVID-19 (a few samples of this study predate the infection). Cell type and time point are not known.

This clonotype was observed a few times. The CDR3: CSALTVSYEQYF. As DNA, the CDR3 is TGCAGCGCGCTGACAGTCTCCTACGAGCAGTACTTC. V and J are TRBV29-1 and TRBJ2-7; TRBD1 is a possible D gene (5 bases). Germline V lookup: CDR1 SQVTM, CDR2 ANQGSEA. This CDR3 has 12 amino acids. Trimming pared 7 bases from V and 0 bases from J, leaving 10 bases between.

The rearrangement joins TRBV28 to TRBJ2-5; D gene ambiguous. The CDR3 covers 10 residues. Germline lookup yields CDR1 MDHEN and CDR2 SYDVKM. V was pared by 8 bases and J by 7 bases, with 8 bases between. As DNA, the CDR3 is TGTGCCAGCGGGGTATCGACCCAGTACTTC. This codes for CASGVSTQYF.

The chain carries TRBV4-3 and TRBJ1-1; no firm D call. CDR3 size: 14 residues. The V end lost 0 bases, the J end lost 5 bases, and 10 bases lay between the germline ends. Per the germline V gene, CDR1 is LGHNA and CDR2 is YSLEER. CDR3 in DNA: TGCGCCAGCAGCCAAGATACATGGGAGACTGAAGCTTTCTTT. Its translation is CASSQDTWETEAFF.

V and J are TRBV4-3 and TRBJ2-1, with TRBD2 matching over 14 bases. Unmatched junction bases numbered 8, after V lost 0 bases and J lost 10 bases. Looked up from germline, CDR1 is LGHNA and CDR2 is YSLEER. The CDR3 covers 17 residues. CDR3: CASSQDKTSGGAEEQFF. CDR3 sequence (DNA): TGCGCCAGCAGCCAAGATAAGACTAGCGGGGGGGCTGAAGAGCAGTTCTTC.

The chain couples TRBV20-1 to TRBJ2-1; 10 bases agree with TRBD2. V shed 6 bases and J 5 bases; nucleotides not matched to a gene: 4. Germline loops: CDR1 DFQATT, CDR2 SNEGSKA (reference sequence). CDR3 length equals 13 residues. CDR3 residues: CSAVGLANNEQFF. The CDR3 coding sequence is TGCAGTGCGGTGGGACTAGCGAACAATGAGCAGTTCTTC.

V is TRBV29-1 and J is TRBJ1-3; no definite D call. The V gene's germline CDR1 is SQVTM and CDR2 ANQGSEA. V was cut by 4 bases and J by 0 bases, with 10 bases left in between. This CDR3 has 14 amino acids. The CDR3 bases are TGCAGCGTTGGGCTAGATTACTCTGGAAACACCATATATTTT. The encoded protein is CSVGLDYSGNTIYF.

The sample holds a few counts of this clonotype. The chain carries TRBV7-9 and TRBJ2-1; 7 bases line up with TRBD1. Trimming took 6 bases from V and 8 from J; bases not matched to a gene: 13. The germline V gene encodes CDR1 SEHNR and CDR2 FQNEAQ (reference sequence). The CDR3 runs 15 residues. The CDR3 sequence is CASRHTGVGDDEQFF. In nucleotides, the CDR3 is TGTGCCAGCAGACATACAGGGGTTGGTGACGATGAGCAGTTCTTC.

The sample holds many counts of this clonotype. The chain couples TRBV4-1 to TRBJ2-3, with 8 bases aligning to TRBD2. This CDR3 spans 16 amino acids. Germline V gene lookup returns CDR1 MGHRA and CDR2 YSYEKL. V was pared by 4 bases and J by 4 bases, with 10 bases of the junction left unmatched. The CDR3 DNA sequence: TGCGCCAGCAGCCCCCGGAGCGGGGGTAGTCCAGATACGCAGTATTTT. The encoded protein is CASSPRSGGSPDTQYF.

This sequence joins TRBV3-1 and TRBJ1-2; no firm D call. The germline V gene has CDR1 LGHDT and CDR2 YNNKEL (reference sequence). Trimming stripped 4 bases from V and 6 bases from J, with 9 bases between. The CDR3 covers 12 residues. The CDR3 region has the DNA TGTGCCAGCAGCCGGGCCGAGCATGGCTACACCTTC. Translated, it gives CASSRAEHGYTF.

This clonotype has just a few counts. The chain uses TRBV7-2 and TRBJ1-2, with D perhaps TRBD1 (6 bases). Germline V lookup: CDR1 SGHTA, CDR2 FQGNSA. Trimming took off 3 bases at V and 2 bases at J, with 10 bases between the two ends. There are 14 residues in the CDR3. Here the CDR3 DNA reads TGTGCCAGCAGCTTTACAGGGAACAACTATGGCTACACCTTC. Amino acids: CASSFTGNNYGYTF.

This clonotype was counted between two and nine times. This rearrangement joins TRBV5-1 to TRBJ2-5; 16 bases line up with TRBD2. V dropped 4 bases and J dropped 4; count of bases not matched to a gene: 7. Germline CDR1 SGHRS, CDR2 YFSETQ. This CDR3 is 17 amino acids long. CDR3 protein: CASSTGLAGGLGETQYF. In DNA form, the CDR3 reads TGCGCCAGCAGCACGGGACTAGCGGGGGGGCTGGGAGAGACCCAGTACTTC.

The DNA for the CDR3 is TGTGCCAGCAGCTTGCCGCTACTCCAGACTCACGAAGCGAACACTGAAGCTTTCTTT. Its translation: CASSLPLLQTHEANTEAFF. The chain links TRBV7-9 to TRBJ1-1; no reliable D call. This CDR3 spans 19 amino acids. Germline-derived CDR1 and CDR2 are SEHNR and FQNEAQ (reference sequence). V was clipped by 3 bases and J by 1 base, with 24 bases between them. The full variable domain, rest sourced from reference TRBV7-9 and TRBJ1-1, is DTGVSQNPRHKITKRGQNVTFRCDPISEHNRLYWYRQTLGQGPEFLTYFQNEAQLEKSRLLSDRFSAERPKGSFSTLEIQRTEQGDSAMYLCASSLPLLQTHEANTEAFFGQGTRLTVV.

The gene calls are TRBV20-1 and TRBJ2-5; the match to TRBD1 covers 12 bases. The junction had 3 bases not matched to a gene; V was cut back by 1 base and J by 6 bases. Germline CDR1 is DFQATT and CDR2 is SNEGSKA (reference sequence). The CDR3 is made up of 14 amino acids. Here the CDR3 reads CSARGGQGAQTQYF. CDR3 nucleotide sequence: TGCAGTGCTAGAGGGGGACAGGGGGCACAGACCCAGTACTTC.

CDR3 region: CASTPPRGPQTQYF. The DNA of the CDR3 is TGTGCCAGCACACCTCCCCGGGGACCCCAGACCCAGTACTTC. The chain is built from TRBV7-6 and TRBJ2-5; the D gene could be TRBD1 or TRBD2 (5 bases each). The ends were cut back, 7 bases at V and 6 bases at J, with 18 bases in the middle. The V gene's germline CDR1 is SGHVS and CDR2 FNYEAQ. The CDR3 consists of 14 residues.

Note on this clonotype: This may come from a read error, since a much larger clone is one base off. The chain links TRBV5-1 to TRBJ1-2, with unresolved D. The germline V gene has CDR1 SGHRS and CDR2 YFSETQ. CDR3 length: 14 amino acids. The CDR3, as DNA: TGCGCCGGCAGCTTGACGGAAGCTAACTATGGCTACACCTTC. Translation: CAGSLTEANYGYTF.

This clonotype was seen repeatedly, ten times or more. The rearrangement joins TRBV20-1 to TRBJ1-2, with D maybe TRBD1 (6 bases). This CDR3 is built from 13 residues. Trimming removed 4 bases from V and 0 bases from J, with 9 bases in between. Germline V gene lookup returns CDR1 DFQATT and CDR2 SNEGSKA (reference sequence). CDR3 protein: CSAKGGANYGYTF. In nucleotides, the CDR3 is TGCAGTGCTAAGGGGGGAGCTAACTATGGCTACACCTTC.

The rearrangement joins TRBV30 to TRBJ1-4, with D tentatively TRBD1 (6 bases). The CDR3 loop spans 16 amino acids. Germline V gene data show CDR1 as GTSNPN and CDR2 as SVGIG (reference sequence). V was trimmed by 0 bases and J by 3 bases, leaving 14 bases between them. DNA for the CDR3: TGTGCCTGGAGTGTAGCTGGACAGCTAGCTAATGAAAAACTGTTTTTT. Its translation: CAWSVAGQLANEKLFF.

This clonotype was recorded a few times. The rearrangement uses TRBV6-2 or TRBV6-3 and TRBJ2-3; D not certain. Trimming took 7 bases from V and 1 from J, leaving 9 bases between them. Germline V gene sequence: CDR1 MNHEY, CDR2 SVGEGT. CDR3 length: 13 residues. The CDR3 DNA reads as TGTGCCAGCACCTACTGGGGCACAGATACGCAGTATTTT. Protein product: CASTYWGTDTQYF.